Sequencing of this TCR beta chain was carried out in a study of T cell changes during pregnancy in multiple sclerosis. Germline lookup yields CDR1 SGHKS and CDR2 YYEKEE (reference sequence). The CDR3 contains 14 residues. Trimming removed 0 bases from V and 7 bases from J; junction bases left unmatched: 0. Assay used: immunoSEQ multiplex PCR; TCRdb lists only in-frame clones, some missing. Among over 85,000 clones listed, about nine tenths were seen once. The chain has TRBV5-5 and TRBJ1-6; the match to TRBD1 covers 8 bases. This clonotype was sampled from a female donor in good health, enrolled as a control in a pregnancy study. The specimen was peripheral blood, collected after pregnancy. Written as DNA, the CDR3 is TGTGCCAGCAGCTTGGGACAGGGGAATTCACCCCTCCACTTT. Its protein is CASSLGQGNSPLHF.